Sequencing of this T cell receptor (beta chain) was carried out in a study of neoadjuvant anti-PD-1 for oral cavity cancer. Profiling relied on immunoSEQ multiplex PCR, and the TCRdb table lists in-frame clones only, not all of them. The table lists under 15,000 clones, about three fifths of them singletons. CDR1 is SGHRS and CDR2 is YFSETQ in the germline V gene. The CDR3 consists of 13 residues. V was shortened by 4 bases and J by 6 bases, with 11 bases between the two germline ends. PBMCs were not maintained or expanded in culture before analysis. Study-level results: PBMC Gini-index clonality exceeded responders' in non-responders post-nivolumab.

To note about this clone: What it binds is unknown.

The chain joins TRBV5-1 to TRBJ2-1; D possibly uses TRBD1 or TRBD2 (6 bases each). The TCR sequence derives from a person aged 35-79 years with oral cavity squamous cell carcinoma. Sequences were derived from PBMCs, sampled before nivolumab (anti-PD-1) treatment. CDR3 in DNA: TGCGCCAGCAGCGTCGGGGGCATCAATGAGCAGTTCTTC. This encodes CASSVGGINEQFF. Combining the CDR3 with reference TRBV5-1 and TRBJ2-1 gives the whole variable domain KAGVTQTPRYLIKTRGQQVTLSCSPISGHRSVSWYQQTPGQGLQFLFEYFSETQRNKGNFPGRFSGRQFSNSRSEMNVSTLELGDSALYLCASSVGGINEQFFGPGTRLTVL.